This is a list of T cell receptor beta chains from one sample in a study of CD8+ T cells in alopecia areata. The assay was immunoSEQ multiplex PCR, and TCRdb's table has in-frame clones only and misses some. The table lists about 190,000 clones, roughly 70% of them singletons. The source was CD4+ T cells sorted from blood, collected between weeks 47 and 50, from a patient treated with tofacitinib. These receptors came from a human donor with alopecia areata. CDR3s include the opening cysteine and the closing phenylalanine or tryptophan. D genes are given only for firm matches. Size values are once, few and many counts, or a class for expanded clones, and some rows have none.

J: TRBJ2-5; size: .; V: TRBV7-6; D: .; DNA: TGTGCCAGCAGCTCATATGATGGTGAAGAGACCCAGTACTTC; CDR3: CASSSYDGEETQYF
J: TRBJ2-5; size: .; V: TRBV7-2; D: TRBD2; DNA: TGTGCCAGCAGCTATAGTTCGGGACTAGCGCGGGAGACCCAGTACTTC; CDR3: CASSYSSGLARETQYF
J: TRBJ2-4; size: few; V: TRBV4-3; D: .; DNA: TGCGCCAGCAGCCAAGGAGTCCTGCAGGCAAACATTCAGTACTTC; CDR3: CASSQGVLQANIQYF
J: TRBJ2-7; size: many; V: TRBV2; D: TRBD1; DNA: TGTGCCAGCAGCCGGGACAGATCCTACGAGCAGTACTTC; CDR3: CASSRDRSYEQYF
J: TRBJ1-6; size: once; V: TRBV6-5; D: .; DNA: TGTGCCAGCAGGGACCCAAGTTCACCCCTCCACTTT; CDR3: CASRDPSSPLHF
J: TRBJ1-5; size: .; V: TRBV7-9; D: .; DNA: TGTGCCAGCAGCTTAGGGGTCGGGCATCAGCCCCAGCATTTT; CDR3: CASSLGVGHQPQHF
J: TRBJ2-7; size: once; V: TRBV7-2; D: .; DNA: TGTGCCAGCAGCTTAGTGGTAGCGGCTTCCTACGAGCAGTACTTC; CDR3: CASSLVVAASYEQYF
J: TRBJ2-7; size: .; V: TRBV5-1; D: TRBD1; DNA: TGCGCCAGCAGCTTAATCCCGGGACAGGGATACGAGCAGTACTTC; CDR3: CASSLIPGQGYEQYF
J: TRBJ2-5; size: .; V: TRBV25-1; D: TRBD2; DNA: TGTGCCAGCCCTTCCCAAGCGGGGGAGTACCAAGAGACCCAGTACTTC; CDR3: CASPSQAGEYQETQYF
J: TRBJ1-4; size: once; V: TRBV9; D: .; DNA: TGTGCCAGCAGCGTGGGGCCTGAAGAAAAACTGTTTTTT; CDR3: CASSVGPEEKLFF
J: TRBJ1-2; size: few; V: TRBV30; D: TRBD1; DNA: TGTGCCTGGAGCCGAACGGACAGGCCGAACTATGGCTACACCTTC; CDR3: CAWSRTDRPNYGYTF
J: TRBJ1-1; size: .; V: TRBV20-1; D: .; DNA: TGCAGTGCAGAACAGTACACTGAAGCTTTCTTT; CDR3: CSAEQYTEAFF
J: TRBJ2-5; size: .; V: TRBV15; D: .; DNA: TGTGCCACCAGCAGAGAGGTGAAGGTGCGAGGGGAGACCCAGTACTTC; CDR3: CATSREVKVRGETQYF
J: TRBJ1-1; size: few; V: TRBV7-3; D: .; DNA: TGTGCCAGCAGCTCCAATATGAACACTGAAGCTTTCTTT; CDR3: CASSSNMNTEAFF
J: TRBJ1-1; size: .; V: TRBV10-2; D: .; DNA: TGCGCCAGCAGGATTAACTGGGAAAACACTGAAGCTTTCTTT; CDR3: CASRINWENTEAFF
J: TRBJ2-3; size: .; V: TRBV7-9; D: TRBD2; DNA: TGTGCCAGCAGCTTACACATTAGCGGGGGGGCCGTGGCAGATACGCAGTATTTT; CDR3: CASSLHISGGAVADTQYF
J: TRBJ2-3; size: .; V: TRBV7-2; D: .; DNA: TGTGCCAGCAGCTCGGGACTCTCGTGGGATACGCAGTATTTT; CDR3: CASSSGLSWDTQYF
J: TRBJ2-5; size: few; V: TRBV5-1; D: TRBD1; DNA: TGCGCCAGCAGCTGGGGACAGGGTAAAGAGACCCAGTACTTC; CDR3: CASSWGQGKETQYF
J: TRBJ2-3; size: .; V: TRBV5-1; D: TRBD2; DNA: TGCGCCAGCAGCTTACCGACTAGCGGGACCACAGATACGCAGTATTTT; CDR3: CASSLPTSGTTDTQYF
J: TRBJ2-1; size: .; V: TRBV15; D: .; DNA: TGTGCCACCAGCACGCTTAATGAGCAGTTCTTC; CDR3: CATSTLNEQFF
J: TRBJ1-5; size: few; V: TRBV7-2; D: TRBD1; DNA: TGTGCCAGCAGCAAGGAGGGACAGCATAATCAGCCCCAGCATTTT; CDR3: CASSKEGQHNQPQHF
J: TRBJ1-1; size: .; V: TRBV29-1; D: TRBD1; DNA: TGCAGCGTCAAAAGACAGGGGGAGGACACTGAAGCTTTCTTT; CDR3: CSVKRQGEDTEAFF
J: TRBJ2-7; size: .; V: TRBV29-1; D: .; DNA: TGCAGCGCCATAGACAGGTCCTACGAGCAGTACTTC; CDR3: CSAIDRSYEQYF
J: TRBJ2-7; size: .; V: TRBV28; D: TRBD1; DNA: TGTGCCAGCAGTCTTGGGACAGGGAATAACGAGCAGTACTTC; CDR3: CASSLGTGNNEQYF
J: TRBJ1-2; size: .; V: TRBV10-3; D: TRBD1; DNA: TGTGCCACCGCCCGGGACAGTAATTATGGCTACACCTTC; CDR3: CATARDSNYGYTF
J: TRBJ1-1; size: few; V: TRBV4-3; D: .; DNA: TGCGCCAGCAGCCAATTCACGAACACTGAAGCTTTCTTT; CDR3: CASSQFTNTEAFF
J: TRBJ2-3; size: .; V: TRBV29-1; D: TRBD1; DNA: TGCAGCGTGACAGGGAGAGGCACAGATACGCAGTATTTT; CDR3: CSVTGRGTDTQYF